This T cell receptor beta chain emerged from a study of T-cell memory formation after mild COVID-19. TCR alpha and TCR beta cDNA libraries carrying sample barcodes and UMIs came from 5'RACE with constant-segment primers. TCRdb called the 5' RACE reads again in MiXCR, with one record for every CDR3 protein. This repertoire shows 85,000 to 130,000 distinct CDR3 sequences, around an eighth found once; its top ten account for 27%. Study results and caveats: Prior to infection, memory already included some responding clones, suggesting cross-reactive memory joined.

This CDR3 region has 15 residues. Germline CDR1 and CDR2: DFQATT and SNEGSKA (reference sequence). The germline V and J ends were trimmed by 6 bases and 0 bases, with 18 bases remaining between them. Remarks on this clonotype: Its antigen is as yet unknown.

The TCR originated in an adult woman who had mild COVID-19 (a few samples of this study predate the infection). Cell type and time point are not known. V is TRBV20-1 and J is TRBJ2-7; D may correspond to TRBD1 or TRBD2 (6 bases each). Input material: PBMCs or a T cell subset sorted from them (not recorded which). For the CDR3, the DNA is TGCAGTGCAGAGTCAGGAGGGGGACCCTCCTACGAGCAGTACTTC. The encoded protein is CSAESGGGPSYEQYF.